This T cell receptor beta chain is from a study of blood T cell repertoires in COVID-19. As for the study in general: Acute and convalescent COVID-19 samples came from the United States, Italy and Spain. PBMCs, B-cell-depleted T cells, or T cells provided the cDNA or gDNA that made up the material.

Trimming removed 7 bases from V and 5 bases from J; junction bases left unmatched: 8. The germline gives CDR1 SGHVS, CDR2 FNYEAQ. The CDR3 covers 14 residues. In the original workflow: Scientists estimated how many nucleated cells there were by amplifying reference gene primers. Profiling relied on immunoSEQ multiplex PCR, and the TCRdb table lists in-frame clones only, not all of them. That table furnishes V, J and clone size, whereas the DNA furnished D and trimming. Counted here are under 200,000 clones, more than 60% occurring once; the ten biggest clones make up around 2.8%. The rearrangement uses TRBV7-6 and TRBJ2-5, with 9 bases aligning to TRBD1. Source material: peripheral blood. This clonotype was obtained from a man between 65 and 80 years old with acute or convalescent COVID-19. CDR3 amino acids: CASTEGQGSETQYF. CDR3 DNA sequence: TGTGCCAGCACAGAAGGACAGGGGTCCGAGACCCAGTACTTC.